Below, 11 T cell receptor beta chains from the same sample are listed, as sequenced in a study of blood T cell repertoires in COVID-19 (dated by TCRdb to about 2020). Libraries were built with the immunoSEQ multiplex PCR assay. The table was pulled from immuneACCESS by TCRdb, which kept in-frame rearrangements only. Such tables lose some clones; where checked, under half of the loss comes from unresolved V genes, and the rest has no known cause. This sample comprises 160,000 or so clones, about 88% of them detected only once. The ten largest clones represent around 5.4% of the sample. The sample consisted of peripheral blood. The origin of the receptors is a woman in her 50s with COVID-19, enrolled during active disease.

The J gene is TRBJ2-1, the V gene TRBV5-1; 7 nucleotides align to TRBD2. This CDR3 is built from 15 residues. After removal of 1 base from V and 4 bases from J, the junction contained 5 bases not matched to a gene. CDR1 is SGHRS, CDR2 YFSETQ, per germline. The CDR3 DNA reads TGCGCCAGCAGCTTGATGGCGGGGGAGTACAATGAGCAGTTCTTC. Its protein product is CASSLMAGEYNEQFF.

The rearrangement joins TRBV18 to TRBJ1-4; D is undetermined. From germline, CDR1 is KGHSH and CDR2 LQKENI. The V and J ends lost 3 bases and 0 bases respectively, with 8 bases between them. There are 15 residues in the CDR3. Here the CDR3 DNA reads TGTGCCAGCTCACCCCTCGAGGCAACTAATGAAAAACTGTTTTTT. Its translation is CASSPLEATNEKLFF.

The genes are TRBV2 and TRBJ2-7, with 7 bases fitting TRBD1. The V and J ends lost 6 bases and 5 bases, in that order; junction bases with no gene match: 10. CDR3 length equals 14 residues. The germline V gene encodes CDR1 SNHLY and CDR2 FYNNEI. CDR3 residues: CASRTGFFSDEQYF. The CDR3 region has the DNA TGTGCCAGCAGGACAGGGTTTTTTTCTGACGAGCAGTACTTC.

The rearrangement joins TRBV5-1 to TRBJ1-2; TRBD1 might be the D (5 bases). Germline CDR1 is SGHRS and CDR2 is YFSETQ. The CDR3 length is 14 residues. V shed 6 bases and J shed 8 bases, with 20 bases lying between them. The chain's CDR3 is CASTLGQGGEGYTF. CDR3 bases: TGCGCCAGCACCCTGGGCCAGGGAGGGGAAGGCTACACCTTC. The variable domain in full, with the rest retrieved from reference TRBV5-1 and TRBJ1-2, is KAGVTQTPRYLIKTRGQQVTLSCSPISGHRSVSWYQQTPGQGLQFLFEYFSETQRNKGNFPGRFSGRQFSNSRSEMNVSTLELGDSALYLCASTLGQGGEGYTFGSGTRLTVV.

The gene calls are TRBV5-6 and TRBJ1-2; TRBD1 is a possible D gene (5 bases). The CDR3 is 14 residues long. Germline values: CDR1 SGHDT, CDR2 YYEEEE. Between the trimmed V and J ends, which lost 1 base and 4 bases, there was a span of 11 bases. This CDR3 is CASSLSGGGYGYTF. The DNA of the CDR3 is TGTGCCAGCAGCTTGTCGGGGGGAGGCTATGGCTACACCTTC.

The V and J genes are TRBV3-1 (or the pseudogene TRBV3-2) and TRBJ1-2, with 9 bases identical to TRBD1. The CDR3 runs 18 residues. The germline V gene has CDR1 LGHDT and CDR2 YNNKEL (reference sequence). Trimming cost V 0 bases and J 4 bases; bases outside gene matches: 12. The CDR3 nucleotides are TGTGCCAGCAGCCAAGAGAAGTGTGTACAGGGGGCCGGCTATGGCTACACCTTC. It encodes CASSQEKCVQGAGYGYTF.

This CDR3 reads CAISPLAGSTDTQYF. As DNA, the CDR3 is TGTGCCATCAGCCCGCTAGCGGGGAGCACAGATACGCAGTATTTT. The V call is TRBV10-3, the J call TRBJ2-3, with 9 bases lining up with TRBD2. Unmatched junction bases numbered 4, after V lost 6 bases and J lost 0 bases. CDR3 length: 15 residues. Germline CDR1 is ENHRY and CDR2 is SYGVKD.

The chain recombines TRBV5-1 with TRBJ1-1, with D perhaps TRBD1 (6 bases). The CDR3 consists of 14 residues. Germline CDR1 SGHRS, CDR2 YFSETQ. V gave up 2 bases and J gave up 2 bases, with 10 bases separating them. The CDR3, as DNA: TGCGCCAGCAGCTTTGCAGGGGTTAACACTGAAGCTTTCTTT. Its translation: CASSFAGVNTEAFF.

The chain links TRBV10-3 to TRBJ1-3; TRBD1 might be the D (6 bases). From germline, CDR1 is ENHRY and CDR2 SYGVKD. V was pared by 7 bases and J by 0 bases, with 10 bases between. This CDR3 is built from 14 residues. CDR3 amino acids: CAIKGDNSGNTIYF. The CDR3 DNA sequence: TGTGCCATCAAAGGGGACAACTCTGGAAACACCATATATTTT.

The chain carries TRBV7-9 and TRBJ1-6; D remains ambiguous. The ends were cut back, 5 bases at V and 9 bases at J, with 14 bases in the middle. Germline values: CDR1 SEHNR, CDR2 FQNEAQ (reference sequence). The CDR3 is made up of 14 amino acids. Here the CDR3 reads CASSPDWDSSPLHF. The CDR3 DNA reads as TGTGCCAGCAGCCCGGACTGGGATAGTTCACCCCTCCACTTT.

The rearrangement links TRBV5-1 to TRBJ2-1, with TRBD2 as a possible D gene (6 bases). CDR3 length: 12 residues. The germline V and J ends were trimmed by 2 bases and 6 bases, with 6 bases remaining between them. Germline V gene data show CDR1 as SGHRS and CDR2 as YFSETQ. The CDR3 spells CASSFSGNEQFF. The CDR3 coding sequence is TGCGCCAGCAGCTTTAGCGGCAATGAGCAGTTCTTC.